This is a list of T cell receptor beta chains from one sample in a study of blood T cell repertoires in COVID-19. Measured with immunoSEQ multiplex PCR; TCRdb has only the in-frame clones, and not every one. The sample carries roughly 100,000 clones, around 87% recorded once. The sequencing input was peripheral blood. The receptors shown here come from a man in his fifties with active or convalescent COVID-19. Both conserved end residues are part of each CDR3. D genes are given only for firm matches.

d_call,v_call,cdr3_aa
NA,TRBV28,CASSLWGARDTEAFF
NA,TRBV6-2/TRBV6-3,CASSYSSVFGEQYF
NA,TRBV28,CASLGHGNTEAFF
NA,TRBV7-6,CASSPRGGAGQPQHF
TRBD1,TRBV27,CASSRQGGYGYTF
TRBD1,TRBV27,CASSEGPPDRGQYTIYF
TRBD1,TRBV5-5,CASSLDRGQIGYTF
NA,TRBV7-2,CASSFDRTPNEQYF
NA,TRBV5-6,CASTSAWATNEKLFF
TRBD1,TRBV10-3,CASVGQGASPLHF
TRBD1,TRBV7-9,CASSTGTGDGYTF
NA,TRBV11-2,CASSRQVTSYNEQFF
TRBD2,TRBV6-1,CASSEVVTSAYNEQFF
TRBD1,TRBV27,CASSTHRGRQPQHF
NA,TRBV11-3,CASSGLQGNNEQFF
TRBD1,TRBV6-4,CASSRDRVNTEAFF
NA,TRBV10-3,CAITLGGSNTEAFF
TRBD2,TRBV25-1,CASSAWTSGGQETQYF
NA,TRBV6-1,CASSEFNLQGRAPPQHF
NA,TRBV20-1,CSASTPPQGRNSPLHF
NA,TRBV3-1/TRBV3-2,CASSQDRVDEQFF
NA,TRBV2,CASIPQGTSGYTF
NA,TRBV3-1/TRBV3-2,CASSQGADGYTF
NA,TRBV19,CASIPQQPGYGYTF
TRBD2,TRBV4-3,CASSQDSGLAANTGELFF
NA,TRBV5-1,CASSQGHSGNTIYF
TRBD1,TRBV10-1,CASSEMGQGNEQFF
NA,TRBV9,CASSPRPDRGGEQFF
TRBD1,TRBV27,CASSLDRFDGYTF
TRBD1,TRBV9,CASSSGQGARGYTF
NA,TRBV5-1,CASSSSSVRTGELFF
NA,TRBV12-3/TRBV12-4,CASSFGGQETQYF
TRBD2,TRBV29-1,CSVGSSGSRTDTQYF
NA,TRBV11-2,CASSSSREETQYF
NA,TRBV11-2,CASSPNTGGTAEAFF
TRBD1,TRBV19,CAISDRDRGNEQFF
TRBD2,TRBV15,CATSRDSSGGTADTQYF
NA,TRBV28,CASRRTGSSEAFF
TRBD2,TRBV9,CASSVVPAGGDEQFF
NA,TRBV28,CAARGNTEAFF
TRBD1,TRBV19,CASSTTGANTEAFF
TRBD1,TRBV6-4,CASSDGQGGYGYTF
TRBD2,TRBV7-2,CASSPVAGGTDTQYF
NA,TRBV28,CASSTGQRNQPQHF
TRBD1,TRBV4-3,CASSQDLDRAAWSYNSPLHF
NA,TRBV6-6,CASSPTGFGNTIYF
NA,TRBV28,CASRTGAGVQNTGELFF
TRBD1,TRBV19,CASSIGRDRDNQPQHF
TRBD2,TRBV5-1,CASSLKGRADTQYF
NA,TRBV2,CASSEEQGRDQPQHF
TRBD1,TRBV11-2,CASSYNRGRMVNTQYF
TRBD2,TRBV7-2,CASSLVGGVESYEQYF
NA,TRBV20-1,CSAFNEKLFF
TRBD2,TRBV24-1,CATSDPASGGSTGELFF
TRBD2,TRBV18,CASSQSGGAQETQYF
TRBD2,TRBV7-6,CASSLYGTSGGAGGTDTQYF
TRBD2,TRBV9,CASSASGGLLETQYF
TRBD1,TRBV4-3,CASSQSRGTDNTGELFF
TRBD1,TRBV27,CASSRPRQGQETQYF